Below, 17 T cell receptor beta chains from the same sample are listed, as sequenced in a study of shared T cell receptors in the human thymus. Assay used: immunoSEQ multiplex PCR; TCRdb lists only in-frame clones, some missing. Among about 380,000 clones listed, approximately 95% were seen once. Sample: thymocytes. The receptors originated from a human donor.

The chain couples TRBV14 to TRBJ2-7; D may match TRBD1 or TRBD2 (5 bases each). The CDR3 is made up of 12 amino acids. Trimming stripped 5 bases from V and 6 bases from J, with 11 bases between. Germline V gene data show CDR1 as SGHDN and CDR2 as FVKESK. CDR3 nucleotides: TGTGCCAGCAGCAACCGGGGCCTCGAGCAGTACTTC. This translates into CASSNRGLEQYF.

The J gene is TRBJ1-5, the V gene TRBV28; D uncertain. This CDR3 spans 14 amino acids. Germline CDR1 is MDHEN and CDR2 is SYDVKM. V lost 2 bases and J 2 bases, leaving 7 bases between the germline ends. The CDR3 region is CASSLRRGNQPQHF. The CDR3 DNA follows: TGTGCCAGCAGTTTAAGGAGGGGCAATCAGCCCCAGCATTTT.

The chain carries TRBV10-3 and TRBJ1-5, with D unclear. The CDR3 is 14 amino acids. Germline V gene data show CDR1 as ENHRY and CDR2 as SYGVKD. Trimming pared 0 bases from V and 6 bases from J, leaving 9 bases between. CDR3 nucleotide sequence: TGTGCCATCAGTGAGTCGAGTCGGAGTCAGCCCCAGCATTTT. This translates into CAISESSRSQPQHF.

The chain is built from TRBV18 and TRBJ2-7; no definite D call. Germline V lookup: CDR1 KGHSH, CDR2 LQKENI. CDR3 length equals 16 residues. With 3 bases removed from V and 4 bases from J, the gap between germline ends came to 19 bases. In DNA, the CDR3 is TGTGCCAGCTCACCGGAGAGACCGGGTGGGATTTACGAGCAGTACTTC. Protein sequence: CASSPERPGGIYEQYF.

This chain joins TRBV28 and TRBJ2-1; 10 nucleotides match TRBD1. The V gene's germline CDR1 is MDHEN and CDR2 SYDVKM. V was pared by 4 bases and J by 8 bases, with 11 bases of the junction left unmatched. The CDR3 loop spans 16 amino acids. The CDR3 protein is CASSSWPGQGRDEQFF. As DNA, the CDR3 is TGTGCCAGCAGTTCATGGCCGGGACAGGGGCGCGATGAGCAGTTCTTC.

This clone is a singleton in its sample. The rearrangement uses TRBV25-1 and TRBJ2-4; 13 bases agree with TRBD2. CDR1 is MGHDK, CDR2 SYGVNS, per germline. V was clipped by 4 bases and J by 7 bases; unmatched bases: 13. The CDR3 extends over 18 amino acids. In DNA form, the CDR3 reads TGTGCCAGCAGTGGTCCCCCAATACTAGCGGGAGGGCAGAACATTCAGTACTTC. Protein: CASSGPPILAGGQNIQYF. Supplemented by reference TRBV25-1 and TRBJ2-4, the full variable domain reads EADIYQTPRYLVIGTGKKITLECSQTMGHDKMYWYQQDPGMELHLIHYSYGVNSTEKGDLSSESTVSRIRTEHFPLTLESARPSHTSQYLCASSGPPILAGGQNIQYFGAGTRLSVL.

CDR3 sequence reads: CASSIGYRAQETQYF. The CDR3 DNA reads TGTGCCAGTAGTATTGGGTACAGGGCTCAAGAGACCCAGTACTTC. This chain connects TRBV19 to TRBJ2-5; D may be TRBD1 (6 bases). This CDR3 comprises 15 residues. V lost 3 bases, J lost 2 bases, and 13 bases lay in between. Germline CDR1 LNHDA, CDR2 SQIVND (reference sequence).

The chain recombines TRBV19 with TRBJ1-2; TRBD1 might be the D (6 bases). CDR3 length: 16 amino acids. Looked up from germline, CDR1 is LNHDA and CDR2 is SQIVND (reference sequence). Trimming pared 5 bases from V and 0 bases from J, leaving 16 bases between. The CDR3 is CASSPDRGQSNYGYTF. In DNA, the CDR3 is TGTGCCAGTAGTCCCGATCGAGGACAGTCTAACTATGGCTACACCTTC.

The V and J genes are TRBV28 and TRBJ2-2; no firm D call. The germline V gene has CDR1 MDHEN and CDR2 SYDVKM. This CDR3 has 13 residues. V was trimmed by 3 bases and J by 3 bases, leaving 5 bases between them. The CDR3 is CASSFSHTGELFF. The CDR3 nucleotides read TGTGCCAGCAGTTTCTCACACACCGGGGAGCTGTTTTTT.

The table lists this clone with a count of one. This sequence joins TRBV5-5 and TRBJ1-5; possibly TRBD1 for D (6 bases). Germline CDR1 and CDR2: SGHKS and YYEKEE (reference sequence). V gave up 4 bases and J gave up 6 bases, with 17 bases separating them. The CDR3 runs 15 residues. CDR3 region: CASSRDKLRVQPQHF. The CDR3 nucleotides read TGTGCCAGCAGCCGGGACAAATTACGTGTTCAGCCCCAGCATTTT.

CDR3 loop: CAISEGGVRTRPSYQETQYF. Here the CDR3 DNA reads TGTGCCATCAGTGAAGGGGGAGTTAGGACTAGACCCTCGTACCAAGAGACCCAGTACTTC. The gene calls are TRBV10-3 and TRBJ2-5; D is possibly TRBD2 (7 bases). V gave up 3 bases and J gave up 0 bases, with 26 bases separating them. The length of the CDR3 is 20 residues. From germline, CDR1 is ENHRY and CDR2 SYGVKD.

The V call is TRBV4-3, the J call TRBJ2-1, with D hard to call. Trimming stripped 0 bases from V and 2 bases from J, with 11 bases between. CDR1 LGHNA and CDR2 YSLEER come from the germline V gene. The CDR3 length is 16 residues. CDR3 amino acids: CASSQDWVAAYNEQFF. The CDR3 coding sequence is TGCGCCAGCAGCCAAGATTGGGTAGCCGCCTACAATGAGCAGTTCTTC.

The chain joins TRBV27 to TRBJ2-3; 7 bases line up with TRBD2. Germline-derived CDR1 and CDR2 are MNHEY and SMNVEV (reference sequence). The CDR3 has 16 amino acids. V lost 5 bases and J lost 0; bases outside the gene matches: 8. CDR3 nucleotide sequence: TGTGCCAGCAGTGGCGGACTAGACCTTAGCACAGATACGCAGTATTTT. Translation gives CASSGGLDLSTDTQYF.

CDR3 DNA: TGTGCCAGCAGCTTAGTGACTAGCGGGAGCTCCCTTAACTCCTACGAGCAGTACTTC. Protein product: CASSLVTSGSSLNSYEQYF. J is TRBJ2-7 and V is TRBV5-6; 12 bases match TRBD2. This CDR3 region has 19 residues. In germline, CDR1 is SGHDT, CDR2 YYEEEE. V lost 2 bases to trimming and J lost 0 bases; unmatched junction nucleotides: 12.

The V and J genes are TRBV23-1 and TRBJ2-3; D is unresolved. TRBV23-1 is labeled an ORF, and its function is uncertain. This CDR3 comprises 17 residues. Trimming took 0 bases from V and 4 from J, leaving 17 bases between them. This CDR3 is CASSQSNATARADTQYF. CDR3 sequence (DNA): TGCGCCAGCAGTCAATCGAATGCGACCGCTCGGGCAGATACGCAGTATTTT.

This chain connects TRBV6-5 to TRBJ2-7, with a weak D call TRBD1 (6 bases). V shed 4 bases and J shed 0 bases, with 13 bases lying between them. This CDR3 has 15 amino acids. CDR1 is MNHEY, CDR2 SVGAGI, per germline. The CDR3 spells CASSSLLTGSYEQYF. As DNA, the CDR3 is TGTGCCAGCAGTTCCTTATTGACAGGCTCCTACGAGCAGTACTTC.

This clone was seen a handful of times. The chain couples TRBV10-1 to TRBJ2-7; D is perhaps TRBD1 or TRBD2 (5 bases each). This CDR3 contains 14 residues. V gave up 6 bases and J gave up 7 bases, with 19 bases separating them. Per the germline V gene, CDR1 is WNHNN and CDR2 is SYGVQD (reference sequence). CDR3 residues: CASRNGSGTREQYF. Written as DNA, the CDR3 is TGCGCCAGCAGAAACGGATCCGGGACGCGGGAGCAGTACTTC.